Listed below are T cell receptor beta chains from one sample, sequenced in a study of blood T cells in healthy people across ages. One entry per CDR3 protein, called by TCRdb with MiXCR from the 5' RACE reads. Among around 520,000 distinct CDR3 sequences listed, roughly a quarter were seen once. These data were likewise used in another study, on T cells of mothers and their children.

Source material: blood. The origin of the receptors is a boy between 2 and 10 years old in good health. The CDR3 runs from the conserved cysteine through the conserved F or W. Fields, in order: J gene, V gene, CDR3 protein.

TRBJ2-1,TRBV10-3,CAISERGTSGYNEQFF
TRBJ2-1,TRBV7-2,CASSLVVEQFF
TRBJ2-4,TRBV11-1,CASSFSPDGVDKNIQYF
TRBJ2-1,TRBV20-1,CSASLTSRHEQFF
.,TRBV7-6,CASSSHREYEQYF
TRBJ2-5,TRBV29-1,CSAVGQVNQETQYF
TRBJ2-1,TRBV10-3,CAISDGREDYNEQFF
TRBJ2-5,TRBV5-1,CASSLGWRVQTQYF
TRBJ1-2,TRBV29-1,CSVELDRGPGGYTF
.,TRBV20-1,CSALGEAGEETQYF
TRBJ1-2,TRBV7-2,CASSLSGTYGYTF
.,TRBV10-3,CAISWGVANEQFF
TRBJ1-4,TRBV21-1,CASSLIEKLFF
TRBJ2-4,TRBV9,CASSPGNPGNIQYF
TRBJ2-1,TRBV7-9,CASSSPRLAGGVEQFF
TRBJ2-2,TRBV5-6,CASSLSPSGLSTGELFF
TRBJ2-7,TRBV10-3,CAIILQGPSYEQYF
TRBJ2-1,TRBV20-1,CSARDLFTEGGNEQFF
TRBJ2-4,TRBV5-1,CASTSAPGATKNIQYF
TRBJ1-2,TRBV6-6,CASSYLGSGYTF
TRBJ2-5,TRBV7-9,CAIDGRQETQYF
TRBJ2-5,TRBV29-1,CSVHPLVEETQYF
TRBJ2-1,TRBV3-1,CASSQGTSGGSYNEQFF
.,TRBV7-2,CASSLFGLTYEQYF
TRBJ2-7,TRBV12-3/TRBV12-4,CASSFYSNYEQYF
TRBJ1-2,TRBV10-3,CAISEGGNLYGYTF
.,TRBV13,CASSFALARGEQYF
.,TRBV2,CASSPPGQGVYEQFF
TRBJ2-5,TRBV5-1,CASSFPGLHQETQYF
TRBJ2-3,TRBV29-1,CSVGRGATDTQYF
TRBJ2-5,TRBV7-8,CASRPRGQETQYF
TRBJ2-5,TRBV9,CASSVVGTGQETQYF